The following is a T cell receptor beta chain sequence with its context. The table came from immunoSEQ multiplex PCR; TCRdb's copy has only in-frame clones and leaves some out. The sample carries around 46,000 clones, about 85% recorded once. The data stem from a study of blood T cell repertoires in COVID-19. Study as a whole: T cells, B-cell-depleted T cells, or PBMCs provided the cDNA or gDNA that served as material.

This CDR3 has 15 residues. The V segment lost 2 bases and the J segment 2 bases; nucleotides outside the gene matches: 5. Germline V gene lookup returns CDR1 SGHAT and CDR2 FQNNGV. V and J are TRBV11-2 and TRBJ1-2; 7 nucleotides align to TRBD1. The source is a human donor in a cohort sampled during active COVID-19. Sequencing was performed on peripheral blood. The CDR3 here is CASSLQTGKNYGYTF. The CDR3, as DNA: TGTGCCAGCAGCTTACAGACAGGGAAGAACTATGGCTACACCTTC.